The sequence of this T cell receptor (beta chain) was determined in a study of blood T cell repertoires in COVID-19. Looking at the study overall: The origin of the acute and convalescent COVID-19 samples was the United States, Italy and Spain. PBMCs, B-cell-depleted T cells, or T cells provided the cDNA or gDNA that made up the material.

V gave up 0 bases and J gave up 0 bases, with 5 bases separating them. The CDR3 spans 14 residues. In germline, CDR1 is SGHRS, CDR2 YFSETQ. To note about this clone: Other DNA sequences in the same sample also yield this CDR3.

Original data processing: Cell counts per sample came from amplifying reference gene primers. Only in-frame clones appear in the TCRdb table, and some are missing; sequencing was by immunoSEQ multiplex PCR. Clone size and V and J calls were adopted from that table, with D and trimming inferred from the DNA. The repertoire holds 150,000 to 200,000 clones, under 80% seen once, with 3% in the top ten. The V call is TRBV5-1, the J call TRBJ2-3, with D hard to call. The TCR sequence derives from a woman older than 75 with acute or convalescent COVID-19. The specimen was peripheral blood. CDR3 nucleotides: TGCGCCAGCAGCTTGGACAGCAGCACAGATACGCAGTATTTT. Its translation: CASSLDSSTDTQYF.